This T cell receptor (beta chain) was identified in a study of OX40 agonist ivuxolimab in advanced cancers. Looking at the study overall: Ivuxolimab, which targeted the costimulatory receptor OX40 (CD134), was an agonistic, fully human IgG2 monoclonal antibody. Intravenous ivuxolimab was administered to patients every 2 weeks at six dose levels: 0.01, 0.1, 0.3, 1.5, 3 and 10 mg/kg. Of the 50 or so patients in dose escalation, some 20 had hepatocellular carcinoma, around 15 had melanoma, 9 had renal cell carcinoma and 9 had head and neck cancer. In the dose-escalation cohort, roughly four fifths of patients were male, and the mean age was approximately 60 years, with a range of 23 to 79. Prior anti-PD-1, anti-PD-L1 or anti-CTLA-4 therapy was permitted, and checkpoint inhibitors had been received by about two fifths of dose-escalation patients. Partial responses occurred in three dose-escalation patients, of whom one had hepatocellular carcinoma and two had cutaneous melanoma. Peripheral TCRbeta sequencing was intended to test whether TCR sequence diversity was altered and clonal T-cell expansion was caused by ivuxolimab. The monotherapy dose-escalation portion (N of about 57 patients) of the phase I ivuxolimab trial is reported in the paper. Study-wide findings and limitations: The antigen specificity of the peripheral T cells that underwent clonal expansion was not determined. Low levels of normalized T-cell clonal expansion were also seen in some patients who did not respond. In the 0.1-3.0 mg/kg groups, partial responders had among the lowest normalized peripheral clonal expansion, particularly in CD8+ T cells. At doses from 0.1 to 3.0 mg/kg, clonal expansion was seen in both CD4+ and CD8+ blood T cells between baseline and week 6. After ivuxolimab, CD8+ T cells had more expanded clones than CD4+ T cells on average.

Genomic DNA was isolated from the sorted cells so that the TCRbeta CDR3 region could be sequenced. The immunoSEQ Assay was used for sequencing of TCRbeta CDR3 regions. Sourced from immuneACCESS, this table was stored by TCRdb with only in-frame sequences that have V and J called. A share of the clones is absent; for the studies checked, an unresolved V gene accounts for under half, and the remainder has no known explanation. Here the sample has roughly 61,000 clones; about 90% occur a single time. The ten largest make up approximately 23% of the sample. A word on this clone: Its antigen remains unidentified. There are no base qualities to consult, and no much larger clone falls within one base.

The trial excluded patients who had a history of autoimmune disease or were on systemic immunosuppression. In every dose cohort, peripheral blood was drawn for TCR sequencing at baseline, cycle 4 day 1, and cycle 7 day 1. Samples were obtained from an open-label, multicenter, first-in-human phase I dose-escalation trial of ivuxolimab. Adults with locally advanced or metastatic melanoma, renal cell carcinoma, hepatocellular carcinoma or head and neck squamous cell carcinoma were enrolled in the trial. Before TCR sequencing, CD4+ T cells and CD8+ T cells from peripheral blood were sorted into separate populations. From its cysteine to its phenylalanine, the CDR3 spans 17 amino acids. Kept here is only the CDR3 DNA, which spans 51 bases and is read in frame from base 1. The germline V gene encodes CDR1 ENHRY and CDR2 SYGVKD. The germline V and J ends show losses of 8 bases and 2 bases respectively, and no gene match explains 15 bases of the junction.

This clonotype originated in an adult with an advanced solid tumor such as melanoma, head and neck, liver or kidney cancer. Here the chain combines TRBV10-3 and TRBJ2-4, and 7 junction bases match TRBD1. The source was CD4+ or CD8+ T cells sorted from blood, collected in a trial of the OX40 agonist ivuxolimab. The nucleotides read TGTGCCATCGGGGACAGTGGGGAGCAAAACCCCAAAAACATTCAGTACTTC. This yields the protein CAIGDSGEQNPKNIQYF.